Given below is one TCR beta chain in context. The CDR3 sequence is 16 residues long. The V segment lost 0 bases and the J segment 3 bases; nucleotides outside the gene matches: 7. Germline CDR1 GTSNPN, CDR2 SVGIG (reference sequence). Several immunoSEQ plates received, in even portions, the genomic DNA of each subset. TCRdb's table, derived via immunoSEQ multiplex PCR, lists solely in-frame clones and lacks some. The sample gives about 2 million clones, less than 95% of which show up once; around 1.1% is in the top ten. The source of the sample is a study of shared clonotypes between healthy human individuals. Terminally differentiated effector memory CD45RA+ cells were excluded by CCR7 positive selection of CD45RO-negative cells.

The sequenced material came from naive CD8+ T cells sorted from blood. This TCR was sampled from a young man in good health. The V and J genes are TRBV30 and TRBJ2-2, with 7 bases that match TRBD2. This chain's CDR3 is CAWSVLASGDTGELFF. The CDR3 bases are TGTGCCTGGAGTGTACTGGCTAGCGGAGACACCGGGGAGCTGTTTTTT.